A single TCR beta chain is shown here with its context. Its matching antigen is unknown. This sample is drawn from a study of cytomegalovirus exposure and HLA in healthy donors. Study observations and caveats: Later, TCR association rates were found to vary by HLA locus, highest for DRB1 and lowest for HLA-C. Three chains linked to CMV were shown in vitro to be specific for CMV antigens.

It was with 60 Vbeta and 13 Jbeta primers that the PCR ran. Libraries were prepared by immunoSEQ multiplex PCR; TCRdb keeps only in-frame clonotypes and omits some of them. The sample contains fewer than 150,000 clones, 82% of which appear only once. This CDR3 spans 16 amino acids. CDR1 LGHNA and CDR2 YSLEER come from the germline V gene. The ends were cut back, 0 bases at V and 5 bases at J, with 13 bases in the middle. The sequenced sample consisted of PBMCs. This clonotype originated in a woman under 30 in good health and CMV-seronegative. This chain joins TRBV4-3 and TRBJ2-2; D perhaps matches TRBD2 (6 bases). CDR3 sequence reads: CASSQDRGFGTGELFF. In DNA form, the CDR3 reads TGCGCCAGCAGCCAAGATCGGGGGTTTGGGACCGGGGAGCTGTTTTTT.